This is a list of T cell receptor beta chains from one sample in a study of blood T cell repertoires in COVID-19. TCRdb's table, derived via immunoSEQ multiplex PCR, lists solely in-frame clones and lacks some. Of a few hundred thousand clones listed, 75% to 90% are singletons. Material for sequencing was PBMCs or T cells enriched from blood (not recorded which). These receptors were obtained from a woman younger than 45 who had recovered from COVID-19. CDR3s leave out the opening cysteine and the closing phenylalanine or tryptophan.

J gene,V gene,CDR3 protein
TRBJ1-2,TRBV28,ASTDRGRGYGYT
TRBJ2-3,TRBV4-2,ASSQDKGELAGGPTDTQY
TRBJ2-7,TRBV5-6,ASSLQFYTYEQY
TRBJ1-2,TRBV28,ASSPYRYHGYT
TRBJ2-4,TRBV6-5,ASSYSSKIAKNIQY
TRBJ1-2,TRBV18,ASSPDKNYGYT
TRBJ1-1,TRBV4-2,ASSQDIMGNTEAF
TRBJ2-3,TRBV11-3,ASSPSPGGITDTQY
TRBJ2-7,TRBV28,ASTRTSGGYEQY
TRBJ1-4,TRBV7-8,ASSGGQGSREKLF
TRBJ2-7,TRBV10-3,AISPGQYEQY
TRBJ2-1,TRBV7-9,ASSLGTKPYNEQF
TRBJ2-3,TRBV9,ASSVEFLTRADTQY
TRBJ1-5,TRBV6-6,ASSYGQYNQPQH
TRBJ2-3,TRBV11-3,ASSLVGVTDTQY
TRBJ1-1,TRBV13,ASSLGPPRNTEAF
TRBJ1-1,TRBV6-5,ASSYSTGVTTEAF
TRBJ1-2,TRBV25-1,ASSEAGGPYGYT
TRBJ2-3,TRBV3-1/TRBV3-2,ASSPGQGVLDTQY
TRBJ1-6,TRBV19,ASSRTGRNSPLH
TRBJ1-1,TRBV21-1,ASSKDGLGAPDRTEAF
TRBJ2-3,TRBV5-6,ASSLESVGHSTDTQY
TRBJ2-7,TRBV5-1,ASSTTGLAGGTISYEQY
TRBJ1-5,TRBV10-3,AISRDSNQPQH
TRBJ1-1,TRBV7-9,ASSLGQLFEAF
TRBJ1-6,TRBV5-4,ASSLGASSYNSPLH
TRBJ2-7,TRBV21-1,ASSKMEGSTLAEEVYEQY
TRBJ1-2,TRBV18,ASSRNRGQNNYGYT
TRBJ1-2,TRBV6-6,ASSPIGQGSYGYT
TRBJ1-6,TRBV28,ASSATGGGSPLH
TRBJ1-1,TRBV30,ALTGKYAEAF
TRBJ2-1,TRBV4-1,ASSTGDLKTF
TRBJ2-1,TRBV15,ATSRHHPKTSGGVNEQF
TRBJ1-2,TRBV18,ASSESGGRSGYT
TRBJ2-7,TRBV19,ASSMGGGYEQY
TRBJ1-1,TRBV11-2,ASSLGQGNTEAF
TRBJ1-2,TRBV30,AWSVTVYGYT
TRBJ2-7,TRBV27,ASRERERSYEQY
TRBJ2-7,TRBV5-6,ASSLLDSGGLYEQY
TRBJ2-6,TRBV6-1,ASSGTGGSGANVLT
TRBJ2-5,TRBV5-1,ASSFRDRKETQY
TRBJ2-7,TRBV6-5,ASSYSVRGALS
TRBJ2-2,TRBV3-1/TRBV3-2,ASRGEGTAGANTGELF
TRBJ2-1,TRBV2,ASSEALQIPGDSNDEQF
TRBJ2-5,TRBV9,ASSVGGLAEETQY
TRBJ1-2,TRBV5-6,ASSLSKGPGKNYGYT